Reported below is one T cell receptor (beta chain). Trimming took 4 bases from V and 2 from J, leaving 15 bases between them. The CDR3 spans 16 residues. Germline assignment: CDR1 SGHKS and CDR2 YYEKEE (reference sequence). TCRdb's copy holds only in-frame clones and misses some; the assay was immunoSEQ multiplex PCR. This sample yields about 110,000 clones, of which 90% to 95% are seen a single time; about 0.78% belongs to the top ten. This sample was taken from a study of siplizumab effects on memory and regulatory T cells. This chain links TRBV5-5 with TRBJ1-4; no clear D gene. This sequence originates from a human donor in good health. The specimen sequenced was Tregs sorted from blood. Here the CDR3 reads CASSPADMGTNEKLFF. The CDR3 nucleotides read TGTGCCAGCAGCCCAGCAGACATGGGGACTAATGAAAAACTGTTTTTT.